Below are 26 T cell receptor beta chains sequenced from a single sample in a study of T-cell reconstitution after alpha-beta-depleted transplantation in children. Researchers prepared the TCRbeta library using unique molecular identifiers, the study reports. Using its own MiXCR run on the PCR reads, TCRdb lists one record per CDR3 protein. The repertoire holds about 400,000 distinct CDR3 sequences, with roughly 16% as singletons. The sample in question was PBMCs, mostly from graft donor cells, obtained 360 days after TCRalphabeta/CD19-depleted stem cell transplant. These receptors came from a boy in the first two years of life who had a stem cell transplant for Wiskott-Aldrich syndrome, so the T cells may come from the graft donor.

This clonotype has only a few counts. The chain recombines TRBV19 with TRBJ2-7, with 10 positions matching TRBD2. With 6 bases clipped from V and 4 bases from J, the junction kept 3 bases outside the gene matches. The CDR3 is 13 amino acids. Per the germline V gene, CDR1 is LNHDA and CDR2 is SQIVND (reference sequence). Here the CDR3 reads CASRSSGSYEQYF. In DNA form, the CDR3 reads TGTGCCAGTAGGTCTAGCGGGAGTTACGAGCAGTACTTC.

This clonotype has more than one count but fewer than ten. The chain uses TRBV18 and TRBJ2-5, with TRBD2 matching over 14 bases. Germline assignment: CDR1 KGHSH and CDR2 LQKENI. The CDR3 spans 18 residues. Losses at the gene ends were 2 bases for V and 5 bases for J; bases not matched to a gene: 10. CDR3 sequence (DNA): TGTGCCAGCTCACCATCGTCGGGACTAGCGGGGGCTCATGAGACCCAGTACTTC. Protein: CASSPSSGLAGAHETQYF. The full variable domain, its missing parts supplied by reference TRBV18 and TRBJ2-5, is NAGVMQNPRHLVRRRGQEARLRCSPMKGHSHVYWYRQLPEEGLKFMVYLQKENIIDESGMPKERFSAEFPKEGPSILRIQQVVRGDSAAYFCASSPSSGLAGAHETQYFGPGTRLLVL.

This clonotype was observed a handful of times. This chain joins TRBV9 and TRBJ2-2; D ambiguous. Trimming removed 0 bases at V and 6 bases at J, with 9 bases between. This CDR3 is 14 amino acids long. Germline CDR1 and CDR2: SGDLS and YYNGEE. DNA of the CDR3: TGTGCCAGCAGCGTAGCGACGGTTCCCGGGGAGCTGTTTTTT. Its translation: CASSVATVPGELFF.

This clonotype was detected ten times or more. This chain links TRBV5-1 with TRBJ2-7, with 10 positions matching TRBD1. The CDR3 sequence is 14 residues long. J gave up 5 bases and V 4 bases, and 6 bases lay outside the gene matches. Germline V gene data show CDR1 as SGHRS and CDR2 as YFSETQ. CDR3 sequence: CASSHGDRGHEQYF. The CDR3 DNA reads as TGCGCCAGCAGCCACGGGGACAGGGGCCACGAGCAGTACTTC.

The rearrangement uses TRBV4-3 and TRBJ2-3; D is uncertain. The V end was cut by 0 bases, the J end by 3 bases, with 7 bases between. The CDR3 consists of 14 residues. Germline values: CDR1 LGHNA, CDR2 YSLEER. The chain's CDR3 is CASSQDGRTDTQYF. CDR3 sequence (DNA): TGCGCCAGCAGCCAAGATGGTCGTACAGATACGCAGTATTTT.

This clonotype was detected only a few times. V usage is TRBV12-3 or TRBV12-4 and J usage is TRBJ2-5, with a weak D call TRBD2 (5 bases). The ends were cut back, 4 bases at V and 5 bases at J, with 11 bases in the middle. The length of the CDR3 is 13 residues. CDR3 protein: CASSWTGWETQYF. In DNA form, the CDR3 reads TGTGCCAGCAGTTGGACTGGGTGGGAGACCCAGTACTTC.

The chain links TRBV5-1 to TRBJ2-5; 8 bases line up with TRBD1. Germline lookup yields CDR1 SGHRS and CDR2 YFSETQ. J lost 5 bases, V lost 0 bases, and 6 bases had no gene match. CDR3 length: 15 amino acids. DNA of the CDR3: TGCGCCAGCAGCTTGGATCCAGGGGGCTCGGAGACCCAGTACTTC. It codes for CASSLDPGGSETQYF.

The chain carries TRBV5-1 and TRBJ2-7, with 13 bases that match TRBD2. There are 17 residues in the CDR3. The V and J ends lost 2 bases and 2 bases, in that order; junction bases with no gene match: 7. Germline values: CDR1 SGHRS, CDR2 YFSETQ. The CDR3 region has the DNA TGCGCCAGCAGCTTCACGCGGACTAGCGGGGGAACCTACGAGCAGTACTTC. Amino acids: CASSFTRTSGGTYEQYF.

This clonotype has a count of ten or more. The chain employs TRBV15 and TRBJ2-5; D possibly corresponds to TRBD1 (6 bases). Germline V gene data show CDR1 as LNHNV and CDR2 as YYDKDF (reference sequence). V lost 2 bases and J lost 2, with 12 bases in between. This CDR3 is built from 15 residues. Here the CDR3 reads CATSRFTGIQETQYF. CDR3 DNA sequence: TGTGCCACCAGCAGATTTACAGGGATACAAGAGACCCAGTACTTC.

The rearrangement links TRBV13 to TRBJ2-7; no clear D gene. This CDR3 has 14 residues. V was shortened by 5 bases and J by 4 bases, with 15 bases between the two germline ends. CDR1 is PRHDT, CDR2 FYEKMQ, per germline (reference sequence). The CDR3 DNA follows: TGTGCCAGCAGCCCCACCGGGTCTTTATACGAGCAGTACTTC. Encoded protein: CASSPTGSLYEQYF.

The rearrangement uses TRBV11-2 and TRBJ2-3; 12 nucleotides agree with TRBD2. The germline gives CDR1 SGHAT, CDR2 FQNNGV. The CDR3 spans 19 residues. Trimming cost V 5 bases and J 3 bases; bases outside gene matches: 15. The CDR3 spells CASSPRLAGARIGTDTQYF. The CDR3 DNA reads TGTGCCAGCAGCCCGAGACTAGCGGGAGCACGAATCGGTACAGATACGCAGTATTTT.

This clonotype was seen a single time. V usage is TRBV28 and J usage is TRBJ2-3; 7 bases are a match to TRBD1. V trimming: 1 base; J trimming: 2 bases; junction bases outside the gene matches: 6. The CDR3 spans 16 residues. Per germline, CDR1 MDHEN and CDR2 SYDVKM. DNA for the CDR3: TGTGCCAGCAGTTTATTCCGGGGACAGTCCACAGATACGCAGTATTTT. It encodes CASSLFRGQSTDTQYF.

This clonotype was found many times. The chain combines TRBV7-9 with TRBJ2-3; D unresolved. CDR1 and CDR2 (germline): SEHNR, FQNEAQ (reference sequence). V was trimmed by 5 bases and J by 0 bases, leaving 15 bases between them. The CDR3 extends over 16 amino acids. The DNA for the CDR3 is TGTGCCAGCAGCCCCACAAGGCGTACTAGCACAGATACGCAGTATTTT. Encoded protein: CASSPTRRTSTDTQYF. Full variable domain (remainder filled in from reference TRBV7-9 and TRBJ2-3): DTGVSQNPRHKITKRGQNVTFRCDPISEHNRLYWYRQTLGQGPEFLTYFQNEAQLEKSRLLSDRFSAERPKGSFSTLEIQRTEQGDSAMYLCASSPTRRTSTDTQYFGPGTRLTVL.

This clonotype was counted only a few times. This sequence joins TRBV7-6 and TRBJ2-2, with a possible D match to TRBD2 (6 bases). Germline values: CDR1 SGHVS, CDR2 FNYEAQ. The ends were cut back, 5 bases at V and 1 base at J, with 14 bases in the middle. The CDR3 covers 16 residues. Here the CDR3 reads CASSLWSSGNTGELFF. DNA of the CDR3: TGTGCCAGCAGCCTGTGGAGTAGCGGGAACACCGGGGAGCTGTTTTTT.

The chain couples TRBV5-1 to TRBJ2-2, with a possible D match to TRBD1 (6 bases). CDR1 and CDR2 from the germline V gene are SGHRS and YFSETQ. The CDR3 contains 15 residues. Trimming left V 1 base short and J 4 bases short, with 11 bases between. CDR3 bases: TGCGCCAGCAGCTTGCAGGGGTTCGCCACCGGGGAGCTGTTTTTT. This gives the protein CASSLQGFATGELFF.

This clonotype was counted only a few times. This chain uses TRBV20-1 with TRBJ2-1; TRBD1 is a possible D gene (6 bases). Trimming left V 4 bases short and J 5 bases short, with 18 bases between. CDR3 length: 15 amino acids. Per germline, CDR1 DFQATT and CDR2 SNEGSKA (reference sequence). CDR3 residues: CSANLGTPFNNEQFF. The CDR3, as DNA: TGCAGTGCTAATCTCGGGACACCCTTTAACAATGAGCAGTTCTTC.

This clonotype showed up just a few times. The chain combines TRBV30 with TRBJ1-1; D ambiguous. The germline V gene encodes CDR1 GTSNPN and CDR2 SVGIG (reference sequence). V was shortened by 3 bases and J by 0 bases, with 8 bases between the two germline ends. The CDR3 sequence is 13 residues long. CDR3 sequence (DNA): TGTGCCTGGAGCGGTGCCGTGAACACTGAAGCTTTCTTT. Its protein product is CAWSGAVNTEAFF.

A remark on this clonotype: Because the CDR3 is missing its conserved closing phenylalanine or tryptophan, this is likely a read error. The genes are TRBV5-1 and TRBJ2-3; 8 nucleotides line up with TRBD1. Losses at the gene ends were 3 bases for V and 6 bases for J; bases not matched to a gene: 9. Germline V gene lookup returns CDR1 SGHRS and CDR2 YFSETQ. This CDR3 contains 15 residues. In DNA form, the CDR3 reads TGCGCCAGCAGCTACGGACAGGGTCGGAGGGATACGCAGTATCTT. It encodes CASSYGQGRRDTQYL.

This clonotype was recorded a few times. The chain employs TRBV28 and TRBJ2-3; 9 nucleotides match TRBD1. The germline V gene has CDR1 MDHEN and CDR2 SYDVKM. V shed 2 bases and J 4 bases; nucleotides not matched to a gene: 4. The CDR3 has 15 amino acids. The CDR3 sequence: CASSLGTGKSDTQYF. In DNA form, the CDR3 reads TGTGCCAGCAGTTTAGGGACAGGGAAGTCAGATACGCAGTATTTT.

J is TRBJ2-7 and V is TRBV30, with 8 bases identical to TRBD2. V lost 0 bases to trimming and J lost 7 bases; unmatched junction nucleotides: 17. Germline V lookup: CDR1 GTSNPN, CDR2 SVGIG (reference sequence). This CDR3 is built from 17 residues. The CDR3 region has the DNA TGTGCCTGGAGTGTAGGGGGGTTTCGAGCGGGAGAAGGAGAGCAGTACTTC. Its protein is CAWSVGGFRAGEGEQYF.

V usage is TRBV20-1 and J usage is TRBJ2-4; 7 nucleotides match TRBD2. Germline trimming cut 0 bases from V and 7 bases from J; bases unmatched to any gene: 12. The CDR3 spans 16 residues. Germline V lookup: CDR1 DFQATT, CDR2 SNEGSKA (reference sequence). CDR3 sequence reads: CSARDPLSSGGNIQYF. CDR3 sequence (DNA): TGCAGTGCTAGAGATCCCCTCTCTAGCGGTGGGAACATTCAGTACTTC.

CDR3 loop: CASSLRQGNYEQYF. CDR3 nucleotide sequence: TGTGCCAGCAGTTTACGGCAGGGAAACTACGAGCAGTACTTC. The chain is built from TRBV28 and TRBJ2-7, with D possibly TRBD1 on 5 matching bases. The CDR3 covers 14 residues. Germline V gene sequence: CDR1 MDHEN, CDR2 SYDVKM. The V end was cut by 2 bases, the J end by 3 bases, with 11 bases between.

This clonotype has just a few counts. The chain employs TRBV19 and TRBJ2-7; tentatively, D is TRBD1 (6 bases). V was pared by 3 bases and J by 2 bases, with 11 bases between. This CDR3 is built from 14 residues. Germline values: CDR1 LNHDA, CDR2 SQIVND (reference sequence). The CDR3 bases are TGTGCCAGTAGTATCCGAACAGGGCCCTACGAGCAGTACTTC. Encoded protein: CASSIRTGPYEQYF. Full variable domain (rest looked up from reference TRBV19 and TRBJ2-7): DGGITQSPKYLFRKEGQNVTLSCEQNLNHDAMYWYRQDPGQGLRLIYYSQIVNDFQKGDIAEGYSVSREKKESFPLTVTSAQKNPTAFYLCASSIRTGPYEQYFGPGTRLTVT.

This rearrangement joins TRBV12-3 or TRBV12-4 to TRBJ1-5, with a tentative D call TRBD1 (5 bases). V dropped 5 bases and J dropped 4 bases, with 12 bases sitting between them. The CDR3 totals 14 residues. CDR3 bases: TGTGCCAGCAGTCCTTCCAGGGTGAATCAGCCCCAGCATTTT. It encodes CASSPSRVNQPQHF.

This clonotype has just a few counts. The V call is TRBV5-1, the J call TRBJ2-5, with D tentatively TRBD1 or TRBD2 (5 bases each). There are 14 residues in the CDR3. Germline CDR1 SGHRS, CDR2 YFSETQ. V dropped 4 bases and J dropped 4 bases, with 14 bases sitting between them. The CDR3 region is CASSPGTLGETQYF. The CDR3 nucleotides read TGCGCCAGCAGCCCCGGGACCCTTGGAGAGACCCAGTACTTC.

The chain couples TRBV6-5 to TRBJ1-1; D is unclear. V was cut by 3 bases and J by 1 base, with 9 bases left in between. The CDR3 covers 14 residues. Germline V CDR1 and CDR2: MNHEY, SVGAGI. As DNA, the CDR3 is TGTGCCAGCAGTTATACGGGAGCGAACACTGAAGCTTTCTTT. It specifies CASSYTGANTEAFF.